This T cell receptor (beta chain) came from a study of blood T cell repertoires in COVID-19. The overall study: COVID-19 samples collected from the United States, Italy and Spain covered acute and convalescent phases. PBMCs, B-cell-depleted T cells, or T cells provided the cDNA or gDNA that made up the material.

CDR3 length equals 18 residues. V gave up 5 bases and J gave up 0 bases; unmatched junction bases: 9. CDR1 SGHTA and CDR2 FQGNSA come from the germline V gene. Methods used by the authors: Estimates of nucleated cell counts were drawn from the amplification of reference gene primers. Sequencing was performed with immunoSEQ multiplex PCR; in TCRdb, only in-frame clones are kept and a portion is missing. V and J calls and clone size are copied from that table; D and trimming were computed from the DNA. The sample consists of 200,000 to 250,000 clones, 84% of them appearing once. The V gene is TRBV7-2, the J gene TRBJ2-1, with TRBD2 identical over 11 bases. This TCR was sampled from a man aged 30 to 45 with active or convalescent COVID-19. Sequenced input: peripheral blood. CDR3 loop: CASSTQGLAASSYNEQFF. CDR3 sequence (DNA): TGTGCCAGCAGCACTCAGGGACTAGCGGCGAGCTCCTACAATGAGCAGTTCTTC.